These 5 T cell receptor beta chains were sequenced from one sample in a study of regulatory T cells in long-lasting Graves disease (TCRdb year 2021). The time point label for this specimen denotes: newly diagnosed GD, antithyroid drugs for less than 3 months. For both TCR sequencing and RNA sequencing, RNA was extracted from PBMCs using TRIzol. The library was built by means of multiplex PCR. The listed sequencing device is Illumina HiSeq 4000. CDR3 regions were amplified by Arm-PCR with iRepertoire HTBI primers to construct TCR beta libraries. The raw public reads went through TCRdb reprocessing: fastp at Q25, MiXCR clone calling, in-frame beta chains kept. Every CDR3 protein is listed once, alongside the most common genes and DNA of its rows. In this sample the table shows hundreds of thousands of distinct CDR3 sequences, approximately 15% of which occur a single time. The ten biggest clones cover more than 15% of the sample.

The same data also went into a second study, on T cells in Graves' hyperthyroidism and ophthalmopathy.

The starting material was peripheral blood mononuclear cells (PBMCs), obtained at new diagnosis, from a patient treated with antithyroid drugs. These receptor sequences come from a woman in her twenties or thirties with Graves disease. Donor details come from another sample of the same person, matched by shared clones.

This sequence joins TRBV6-5 and TRBJ2-2; the match to TRBD1 covers 8 bases. Germline lookup yields CDR1 MNHEY and CDR2 SVGAGI. The CDR3 has 16 residues. V shed 1 base and J 1 base; nucleotides not matched to a gene: 2. CDR3 amino acids: CASSYFGTGNTGELFF. CDR3 DNA sequence: TGTGCCAGCAGTTACTTTGGGACAGGGAACACCGGGGAGCTGTTTTTT.

This rearrangement joins TRBV20-1 to TRBJ2-7, with D possibly matching TRBD2 (5 bases). This CDR3 comprises 14 residues. Germline V lookup: CDR1 DFQATT, CDR2 SNEGSKA (reference sequence). The V and J ends lost 3 bases and 6 bases respectively, with 18 bases between them. In nucleotides, the CDR3 is TGCAGTGCTAGGCACGCGGGCGGTCCGCGCGAGCAGTACTTC. Amino acid sequence: CSARHAGGPREQYF.

About this clonotype itself: This may be a read error: a much more frequent sequence differs by one nucleotide. The chain couples TRBV7-9 to TRBJ2-1; D may be TRBD2 (6 bases). Germline V lookup: CDR1 SEHNR, CDR2 FQNEAQ (reference sequence). This CDR3 has 13 residues. The V and J ends lost 0 bases and 13 bases respectively, with 13 bases between them. CDR3 amino acids: CASSLAGTGNQFF. The CDR3 DNA is TGTGCCAGCAGCTTAGCGGGGACTGGAAATCAGTTCTTC.

This clonotype was observed at least ten times. This chain links TRBV20-1 with TRBJ1-2, with D uncertain. This CDR3 has 14 amino acids. CDR1 is DFQATT and CDR2 is SNEGSKA in the germline V gene (reference sequence). Trimming removed 0 bases at V and 6 bases at J, with 14 bases between. CDR3 residues: CSARDRISGDGYTF. CDR3 sequence (DNA): TGCAGTGCTAGAGATCGAATTTCCGGGGATGGCTACACCTTC.

The V gene is TRBV20-1, the J gene TRBJ1-5; 11 nucleotides line up with TRBD1. This CDR3 region has 16 residues. J was trimmed by 6 bases and V by 4 bases; bases with no gene match: 11. Germline loops: CDR1 DFQATT, CDR2 SNEGSKA (reference sequence). The CDR3 reads CSAKPGTGGFGQPQHF. The CDR3 DNA is TGCAGTGCTAAGCCCGGGACAGGGGGGTTCGGTCAGCCCCAGCATTTT.